This TCR beta chain was found in a study of OX40 agonist ivuxolimab in advanced cancers. As for the study in general: The treatment was a fully human IgG2 OX40 agonist, ivuxolimab. Participants, approximately 81% male, averaged roughly 60 years of age, ranging from about 23 to 90.

Study outcomes and limitations: There was clonal expansion of CD4+ and CD8+ blood T cells by week 6 at 0.1 to 3.0 mg/kg.

Generated by immunoSEQ multiplex PCR, the TCRdb table keeps only in-frame clones and is missing some. Here the sample spans around 19,000 clones, roughly 70% being singletons. J was trimmed by 4 bases and V by 6 bases; bases with no gene match: 2. This CDR3 contains 13 residues. In germline, CDR1 is LNHDA, CDR2 SQIVND (reference sequence). To note about this clone: Its target is unknown.

This sequence originates from an adult with an advanced solid tumor such as melanoma, head and neck, liver or kidney cancer. The chain links TRBV19 to TRBJ2-7; 11 bases fit TRBD1. Here the sequenced sample was CD4+ or CD8+ T cells sorted from blood, taken in a trial of the OX40 agonist ivuxolimab. The CDR3 loop reads CASSGDRGYEQYF. The CDR3 coding sequence is TGTGCCAGTAGCGGGGACAGGGGGTACGAGCAGTACTTC.